Given below is one T cell receptor (beta chain) in context. This sample stems from a study of CD8+ T cells in alopecia areata. cDNA prepared by RNA extraction and subsequent reverse transcription served as the template for sequencing. The repertoire was sequenced with immunoSEQ multiplex PCR; TCRdb's copy has only in-frame clones and lacks some. The sample includes some 180,000 clones, 51% seen only once; the top ten take around a tenth. Treatment indicated: oral pan-JAK inhibitor, 5-10 mg twice daily. Germline values: CDR1 LGHNA, CDR2 YSLEER. V was shortened by 4 bases and J by 8 bases, with 17 bases between the two germline ends. This CDR3 is built from 14 residues.

Sequenced here: CD8+ T cells sorted from blood, sampled at week 52, from a patient treated with tofacitinib. V and J are TRBV4-3 and TRBJ1-1, with D perhaps TRBD1 (6 bases). The receptor was derived from a human donor with alopecia areata. CDR3 protein: CASSRVTGLGEAFF. In nucleotides, the CDR3 is TGCGCCAGCAGCCGAGTAACAGGGCTCGGCGAAGCTTTCTTT.